This T cell receptor beta chain was sequenced in a study of radiation and T cells in renal cell carcinoma. Clones were read by immunoSEQ multiplex PCR, and TCRdb kept only the in-frame ones, dropping some. This table holds about 78,000 clones, nearly 90% found once. Time point of the sample: blood 4 weeks post-SBRT, at nephrectomy. The treatment here: 15 Gy SBRT to primary tumor, nephrectomy 4 weeks later. Nephrectomy followed 15 Gy stereotactic body radiation by 4 weeks. Serial blood draws occurred at baseline and 2 and 4 weeks post-SBRT. Clear cell pathology was present in this patient's renal cell carcinoma. On this clone: Its target is not known.

Study-level results: In blood, top tumor clones expanded by 2 weeks, shrinking by 4.

The germline gives CDR1 SGHRS, CDR2 YFSETQ. J lost 4 bases, V lost 0 bases, and 7 bases had no gene match. CDR3 size: 17 residues. J is TRBJ2-6 and V is TRBV5-1, with 7 bases lining up with TRBD1. The material was blood, obtained from a patient whose treatment included radiotherapy and nephrectomy. The origin of this receptor is a woman in her 70s with renal cell carcinoma. CDR3 in DNA: TGCGCCAGCAGCTTGGCCGACAGGGTCGCCGGGGCCAACGTCCTGACTTTC. Its translation: CASSLADRVAGANVLTF.